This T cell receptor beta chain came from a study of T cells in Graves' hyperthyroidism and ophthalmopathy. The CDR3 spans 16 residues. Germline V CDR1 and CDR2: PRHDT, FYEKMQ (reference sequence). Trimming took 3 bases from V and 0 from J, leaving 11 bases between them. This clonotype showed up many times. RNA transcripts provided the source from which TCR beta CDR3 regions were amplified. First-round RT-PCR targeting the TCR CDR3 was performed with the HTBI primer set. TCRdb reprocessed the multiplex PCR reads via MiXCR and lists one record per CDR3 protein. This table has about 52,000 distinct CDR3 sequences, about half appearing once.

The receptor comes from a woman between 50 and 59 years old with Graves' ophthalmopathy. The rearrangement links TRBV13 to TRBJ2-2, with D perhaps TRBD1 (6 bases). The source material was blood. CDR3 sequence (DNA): TGTGCCAGCAGCTTGCAGCAGGGGTCGAACACCGGGGAGCTGTTTTTT. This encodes CASSLQQGSNTGELFF.